These 14 T cell receptor beta chains originate from one sample sequenced in a study of cytomegalovirus exposure and HLA in healthy donors. PCR involved 60 Vbeta and 13 Jbeta primers. Some clones are missing from TCRdb's copy, which holds only in-frame ones; the method was immunoSEQ multiplex PCR. This listing includes approximately 68,000 clones. Source material: PBMCs. These receptors all stem from a female donor in good health and CMV-seropositive.

CDR3 in DNA: TGTGCCAGCAGCTTGCAGGGAAATCTGGGCGAGCAGTACTTC. This sequence encodes CASSLQGNLGEQYF. The chain employs TRBV5-5 and TRBJ2-7; a possible D gene is TRBD1 (5 bases). The germline V and J ends were trimmed by 1 base and 6 bases, with 14 bases remaining between them. This CDR3 is built from 14 residues. The germline gives CDR1 SGHKS, CDR2 YYEKEE (reference sequence).

The chain uses TRBV6-6 and TRBJ2-1, with 8 bases identical to TRBD2. Per germline, CDR1 MNHNY and CDR2 SVGAGI (reference sequence). This CDR3 is built from 15 residues. Unmatched junction bases numbered 12, after V lost 6 bases and J lost 8 bases. This CDR3 reads CASRVAGTSGYEQFF. The DNA for the CDR3 is TGTGCCAGCAGGGTAGCCGGGACTAGTGGGTATGAGCAGTTCTTC.

The chain combines TRBV6-6 with TRBJ1-6; 9 bases are shared with TRBD1. Unmatched junction bases numbered 7, after V lost 6 bases and J lost 7 bases. Per the germline V gene, CDR1 is MNHNY and CDR2 is SVGAGI (reference sequence). This CDR3 contains 15 residues. The CDR3 spells CASREGTGRNSPLHF. CDR3 nucleotide sequence: TGTGCCAGCAGGGAGGGGACAGGGCGAAATTCACCCCTCCACTTT.

The CDR3 nucleotides are TGTGCCTGGATATCTGACGCGGGGGCTTCCGGTGAGCAGTTCTTC. Residues: CAWISDAGASGEQFF. J is TRBJ2-1 and V is TRBV30, with D possibly being TRBD2 (7 bases). The CDR3 sequence is 15 residues long. Looked up from germline, CDR1 is GTSNPN and CDR2 is SVGIG (reference sequence). V was cut by 4 bases and J by 9 bases, with 22 bases left in between.

V is TRBV18 and J is TRBJ2-3; D uncertain. The germline V gene has CDR1 KGHSH and CDR2 LQKENI. There are 11 residues in the CDR3. Between the trimmed V and J ends, which lost 8 bases and 2 bases, there was a span of 5 bases. The CDR3 loop reads CASQATDTQYF. The DNA for the CDR3 is TGTGCCAGCCAGGCCACAGATACGCAGTATTTT.

The V gene is TRBV19, the J gene TRBJ1-2; D ambiguous. There are 14 residues in the CDR3. Germline CDR1 is LNHDA and CDR2 is SQIVND (reference sequence). V dropped 3 bases and J dropped 4 bases, with 12 bases sitting between them. CDR3 coding DNA: TGTGCCAGTAGTATTTCCCTGGCGGGCTATGGCTACACCTTC. Protein: CASSISLAGYGYTF.

The rearrangement joins TRBV7-2 to TRBJ1-2; D may be TRBD1 (5 bases). The CDR3 is 15 residues long. Trimming shortened V by 5 bases and J by 2 bases, and 15 bases separated the two germline ends. Looked up from germline, CDR1 is SGHTA and CDR2 is FQGNSA. The DNA for the CDR3 is TGTGCCAGCAGCGCAGGGCGGGGTCCCAACTATGGCTACACCTTC. Translated: CASSAGRGPNYGYTF. The full variable domain, rest sourced from reference TRBV7-2 and TRBJ1-2, is GAGVSQSPSNKVTEKGKDVELRCDPISGHTALYWYRQSLGQGLEFLIYFQGNSAPDKSGLPSDRFSAERTGGSVSTLTIQRTQQEDSAVYLCASSAGRGPNYGYTFGSGTRLTVV.

This chain connects TRBV11-2 to TRBJ1-1; no firm D call. The CDR3 has 13 amino acids. V dropped 5 bases and J dropped 0 bases, with 7 bases sitting between them. Germline CDR1 and CDR2: SGHAT and FQNNGV. The CDR3: CASSLGLNTEAFF. The CDR3 DNA reads TGTGCCAGCAGCCTCGGGTTGAACACTGAAGCTTTCTTT.

J is TRBJ1-1 and V is TRBV7-3; D uncertain. Germline values: CDR1 SGHTA, CDR2 FQGTGA. CDR3 length: 13 residues. The V end lost 4 bases, the J end lost 1 base, and 7 bases lay between the germline ends. In nucleotides, the CDR3 is TGTGCCAGCAGCTCCCTCCCGAACACTGAAGCTTTCTTT. Translated: CASSSLPNTEAFF.

The chain recombines TRBV7-2 with TRBJ2-3; 7 positions agree with TRBD2. The ends lost 6 bases at V and 1 base at J; junction bases unmatched: 7. This CDR3 region has 15 residues. CDR1 and CDR2 (germline): SGHTA, FQGNSA. The CDR3 loop reads CASRPGLDRTDTQYF. The CDR3 DNA follows: TGTGCCAGCAGACCCGGACTAGATCGCACAGATACGCAGTATTTT. The whole variable domain, filled in from reference TRBV7-2 and TRBJ2-3, reads GAGVSQSPSNKVTEKGKDVELRCDPISGHTALYWYRQSLGQGLEFLIYFQGNSAPDKSGLPSDRFSAERTGGSVSTLTIQRTQQEDSAVYLCASRPGLDRTDTQYFGPGTRLTVL.

The rearrangement uses TRBV7-2 and TRBJ2-7, with 8 bases aligning to TRBD2. Germline V gene data show CDR1 as SGHTA and CDR2 as FQGNSA. Germline trimming cut 1 base from V and 2 bases from J; bases unmatched to any gene: 1. The CDR3 loop spans 14 amino acids. DNA for the CDR3: TGTGCCAGCAGCTTAGAGGGACTAGCCTACGAGCAGTACTTC. It translates to CASSLEGLAYEQYF.

The chain carries TRBV30 and TRBJ2-3; D unclear. The V end lost 2 bases, the J end lost 1 base, and 4 bases lay between the germline ends. Looked up from germline, CDR1 is GTSNPN and CDR2 is SVGIG (reference sequence). The CDR3 consists of 12 residues. In DNA form, the CDR3 reads TGTGCCTGGAGTCTAGGCACAGATACGCAGTATTTT. Its translation: CAWSLGTDTQYF.

The V gene is TRBV7-9, the J gene TRBJ1-6, with 8 bases identical to TRBD1. V trimming: 5 bases; J trimming: 13 bases; junction bases outside the gene matches: 10. CDR3 length equals 14 residues. Germline-derived CDR1 and CDR2 are SEHNR and FQNEAQ (reference sequence). CDR3 sequence reads: CASSRTGHYNPLHF. CDR3 bases: TGTGCCAGCAGCCGGACAGGGCACTATAACCCCCTCCACTTT.

This rearrangement joins TRBV5-1 to TRBJ1-6; 9 bases line up with TRBD1. With V trimmed by 3 bases and J by 5 bases, 3 bases remained unmatched. The germline CDR1 and CDR2 sequences are SGHRS and YFSETQ. This CDR3 contains 15 residues. This CDR3 reads CASSSGQGNNSPLHF. As DNA, the CDR3 is TGCGCCAGCAGCTCCGGACAGGGGAATAATTCACCCCTCCACTTT.